This is a list of T cell receptor beta chains from one sample in a study of shared clonotypes between healthy human individuals. Profiled with immunoSEQ multiplex PCR; TCRdb holds only in-frame clones, not every one. The top ten clones hold more than 1.5% of a sample with roughly 2.1 million clones, approximately 94% of them seen once. Sequencing input: naive CD8+ T cells from PBMCs. The receptor set was obtained from a man younger than 35 in good health. Some clones in this sample may be carry-over from other donors' samples. Both conserved end residues are part of each CDR3. Fields, in order: D gene, J gene, V gene, clone size, CDR3 protein, CDR3 DNA. The D gene is left open where the match is weak. Size tells how often a clone was seen (once, few, many) or the class of an expanded clone, and some rows leave it out.

NA TRBJ2-7 TRBV27 NA CASSRTPFYEQYF TGTGCCAGCAGCCGGACACCCTTCTACGAGCAGTACTTC
NA TRBJ2-7 TRBV11-2 NA CASSLGSGGPLGEQYF TGTGCCAGCAGCTTAGGGTCCGGAGGGCCGCTTGGCGAGCAGTACTTC
TRBD1 TRBJ2-2 TRBV19 NA CASSIRQGSGELFF TGTGCCAGTAGTATCAGACAGGGGAGTGGGGAGCTGTTTTTT
NA TRBJ2-6 TRBV19 NA CASRSSGANVLTF TGTGCCAGTAGGTCTTCTGGGGCCAACGTCCTGACTTTC
TRBD2 TRBJ2-4 TRBV5-1 NA CASSSTSENIQYF TGCGCCAGCAGCTCGACTAGCGAAAACATTCAGTACTTC
NA TRBJ2-1 TRBV11-2 NA CASNNRQGGNEQFF TGTGCCAGCAACAACAGGCAGGGCGGTAATGAGCAGTTCTTC
TRBD2 TRBJ2-2 TRBV27 NA CASRRAGASGELFF TGTGCCAGCAGACGAGCGGGAGCTTCCGGGGAGCTGTTTTTT
NA TRBJ2-7 TRBV4-3 NA CASSHRWDPVGEQYF TGCGCCAGCAGCCACCGATGGGACCCCGTAGGAGAGCAGTACTTC
NA TRBJ1-1 TRBV19 NA CASSIGGREEAFF TGTGCCAGTAGTATCGGTGGACGGGAAGAAGCTTTCTTT
NA TRBJ1-1 TRBV6-1 NA CASSEQPNTEAFF TGTGCCAGCAGTGAACAACCGAACACTGAAGCTTTCTTT
TRBD1 TRBJ2-1 TRBV7-7 once CASSLAGTASYNEQFF TGTGCCAGCAGCTTAGCCGGGACAGCCTCCTACAATGAGCAGTTCTTC
NA TRBJ2-1 TRBV10-3 NA CATATSNGNNEQFF TGTGCCACCGCGACTAGTAACGGTAACAATGAGCAGTTCTTC
NA TRBJ2-7 TRBV27 NA CASKGQPYLYEQYF TGTGCCAGCAAAGGACAGCCCTACCTCTACGAGCAGTACTTC
NA TRBJ2-5 TRBV5-1 NA CASHAWTGETQYF TGCGCCAGCCACGCCTGGACGGGAGAGACCCAGTACTTC
NA TRBJ2-7 TRBV7-7 NA CASSLVRDLPYEQYF TGTGCCAGCAGCTTAGTCCGGGACCTACCCTACGAGCAGTACTTC
TRBD2 TRBJ2-7 TRBV6-6 few CASTVGRGAYEQYF TGTGCCAGCACTGTCGGGAGGGGCGCGTACGAGCAGTACTTC
TRBD2 TRBJ2-7 TRBV7-9 once CASSLSLGGYEQYF TGTGCCAGCAGCTTAAGTCTGGGGGGGTACGAGCAGTACTTC
TRBD1 TRBJ2-7 TRBV5-8 NA CASSRTGPGEQYF TGTGCCAGCAGCCGGACAGGCCCCGGTGAGCAGTACTTC
NA TRBJ1-1 TRBV27 NA CATSQFWGNTEAFF TGTGCCACAAGCCAGTTTTGGGGGAACACTGAAGCTTTCTTT
TRBD1 TRBJ2-7 TRBV9 NA CASSYGQGPSYEQYF TGTGCCAGCAGCTACGGACAGGGGCCTTCCTACGAGCAGTACTTC
NA TRBJ2-3 TRBV27 NA CARGALGPTDTQYF TGTGCCAGGGGGGCACTGGGACCCACAGATACGCAGTATTTT
NA TRBJ2-7 TRBV4-1 NA CASSFGGGYEQYF TGCGCCAGCAGCTTCGGGGGTGGGTACGAGCAGTACTTC
TRBD1 TRBJ2-3 TRBV27 NA CASSSGTGGDTQYF TGTGCCAGCAGTTCAGGGACAGGGGGGGATACGCAGTATTTT
NA TRBJ1-1 TRBV4-1 NA CASSPLVGFQNTEAFF TGCGCCAGCAGCCCTCTTGTTGGTTTTCAGAACACTGAAGCTTTCTTT
NA TRBJ1-2 TRBV28 once CASSFNRVGYGYTF TGTGCCAGCAGTTTTAATCGGGTGGGCTATGGCTACACCTTC
NA TRBJ2-5 TRBV7-6 NA CASSFIQETQYF TGTGCCAGCAGCTTCATCCAAGAGACCCAGTACTTC
NA TRBJ2-3 TRBV7-9 once CASRSSSTDTQYF TGTGCCAGCAGGAGTTCTAGCACAGATACGCAGTATTTT
NA TRBJ1-1 TRBV4-1 NA CASSQSRGQGHTEAFF TGCGCCAGCAGCCAGTCCAGAGGGCAGGGCCACACTGAAGCTTTCTTT
NA TRBJ1-4 TRBV6-1 NA CASSEGAPKEKLFF TGTGCCAGCAGTGAGGGGGCGCCTAAAGAAAAACTGTTTTTT
NA TRBJ2-7 TRBV27 NA CASSSYGIYEQYF TGTGCCAGCAGTTCTTACGGAATCTACGAGCAGTACTTC
NA TRBJ2-1 TRBV7-6 NA CASSSSSYNEQFF TGTGCCAGCAGCTCCTCCTCCTACAATGAGCAGTTCTTC
NA TRBJ1-6 TRBV11-2 NA CASSPHAVSGSSPLHF TGTGCCAGCAGCCCCCATGCAGTTAGCGGGAGTTCACCCCTCCACTTT
NA TRBJ2-2 TRBV6-4 NA CASSGFGALNTGELFF TGTGCCAGCAGTGGCTTCGGGGCCCTGAACACCGGGGAGCTGTTTTTT